This TCR beta chain was found in a study of identifying expanded T cells in peripheral blood. Profiled with immunoSEQ multiplex PCR; TCRdb holds only in-frame clones, not every one. The repertoire holds around 94,000 clones, with approximately 81% as singletons. No infections or other immune events were documented during collection. Germline values: CDR1 SGHTA, CDR2 FQGNSA. Trimming removed 3 bases from V and 7 bases from J, with 15 bases in between. This CDR3 spans 14 amino acids. The sequencing input was blood. The origin of this receptor is a person between 18 and 75 years old in good health. This chain uses TRBV7-2 with TRBJ1-2, with D possibly being TRBD1 (6 bases). The CDR3: CASSFPGEQGGYTF. Written as DNA, the CDR3 is TGTGCCAGCAGCTTCCCAGGGGAACAAGGTGGCTACACCTTC. Full variable domain (remainder filled in from reference TRBV7-2 and TRBJ1-2): GAGVSQSPSNKVTEKGKDVELRCDPISGHTALYWYRQSLGQGLEFLIYFQGNSAPDKSGLPSDRFSAERTGGSVSTLTIQRTQQEDSAVYLCASSFPGEQGGYTFGSGTRLTVV.